This T cell receptor (beta chain) is drawn from a study of shared clonotypes between healthy human individuals (dated by TCRdb to 2020 to 2021). Broadly, across the study: A couple of women and a few men aged 18 to 49 years were included in the cohort. For each donor, CD4 naive and CD4 memory were each given three plates, CD8 naive was given two plates, and CD8 memory was given one plate. Blood TCR repertoires of about 5 healthy adults were deeply sequenced to estimate repertoire size and the extent of clonotype sharing between individuals. To increase sequencing depth and limit assay-specific biases, TCR repertoire library preparation and sequencing were carried out by different laboratories using diverse techniques. Between about 0.9 and 9 billion PBMCs per donor were obtained by leukapheresis.

TCR CDR3 regions were amplified from genomic DNA by multiplex PCR using the deep immunoSEQ assay. For each cell subset, the extracted genomic DNA was distributed evenly across all wells of several immunoSEQ 96-well plates, and each plate served as one replicate. For sorted subsets, around 200 ng genomic DNA, equal to some 28,000 T cell genomes, was loaded into each replicate PCR. Purified libraries were quantified with a Qubit 3.0 fluorometer, sized on a Bioanalyzer 2100, and re-quantified with the KAPA Library Quantification kit. Every immunoSEQ 96-well plate was sequenced on a separate single-read 150-cycle Illumina NextSeq 550 flow cell. The authors' pipeline ran thus. Because only junctional sequences without quality scores were contained in the immunoSEQ output, filtering matching that applied to full-length reads could not be performed. To assign V/J genes and CDR3, sequences were annotated against IMGT germline references using PyIR, a Python wrapper for IgBLAST v1.9. Any read was removed if the V/J assignment was weak (E-value above 1e-6), the CDR3 was missing, or the read contained stop codons, out-of-frame junctions, or ambiguous translated residues. A V3J clonotype was defined by an identical inferred V gene, J gene, and CDR3 amino acid sequence. The percentage overlap between two repertoires was calculated by dividing the number of shared unique clonotypes by the size of the smaller repertoire. Richness of each repertoire was evaluated using RTK rarefaction, the Chao1 estimator, and Recon v2.1 estimates of unobserved clonotypes. Generation probabilities were computed with OLGA for all TCRbeta clonotypes obtained by the gDNA method from four donors. This immuneACCESS table, as held by TCRdb, lists in-frame sequences with V and J called but not all clones. Of the missing ones, under half trace to an unresolved V gene in checked studies; the others have no known cause. That table furnishes V, J and clone size, whereas the DNA furnished D and trimming. Within this sample are hundreds of thousands of clones, with around 97% of them counted one time only. Of the sample, 0.045% to 0.06% falls within the top ten clones.

The donors were healthy, HIV-negative adults who had no recently reported acute infections or vaccinations. Every donor was a Caucasian adult living in Nashville, Tennessee, USA. Magnetic negative selection was used to enrich CD4+ T cells, after which naive cells were positively selected on CD45RA and the negative fraction became the memory subset. After blood collection by leukapheresis, PBMCs were isolated using Ficoll-Histopaque density gradient centrifugation and then cryopreserved in the vapor phase of liquid nitrogen. Analytical flow cytometry was used to check the purity and quantity of every magnetically sorted T cell population. Genomic DNA was isolated from each sorted fraction and quantified by UV absorbance on a Nanodrop 2000c. The CDR3 measures 14 amino acids from cysteine to phenylalanine. CDR3 DNA only is kept here, 42 bases in frame from base 1. Via the germline V gene, CDR1 is SNHLY and CDR2 FYNNEI. Trimming costs V 2 bases and J 2 bases, and their ends lie 10 bases apart.

A remark on this clone: The specificity of this receptor is unknown. Base qualities are missing; no much larger clone stands one base away.

What the research found in general, with its limitations: Compared with non-shared clonotypes, the clonotypes found in all four sorted-subset donors had higher generation probabilities. Even with the large sequencing depth, rarefaction of the sorted-subset datasets indicated that sequencing was incomplete. The small number of donors limited the genetic and exposure-history diversity represented. Naive subsets generally had larger estimated clonotype richness than memory subsets did. Sampling was restricted to blood, and TCR repertoires in tissue are likely to differ from TCR repertoires in blood. When a handful of donors were compared, the shared fraction of clonotypes was around 5% for naive CD4, 3.5% to 4% for naive CD8, roughly 2.5% for memory CD4, and under 0.5% for memory CD8. Pairwise subsampling indicated that sequencing depth was expected to affect the degree of clonotype sharing among donors.

The sample comprised naive CD4+ T cells sorted from blood. The sample's cell subset or site label is to be understood as: CD45RA+ positively selected. The chain is assembled from TRBV2 and TRBJ2-7; the D gene cannot be resolved reliably. The receptor was derived from a woman between 25 and 40 years old in good health. Here is the DNA: TGTGCCAGCAGTGAATTTGCAAATCCCTACGAGCAGTACTTC. This sequence encodes CASSEFANPYEQYF.